A selection of T cell receptor beta chains follows, all from one sample in a study of PD-1 blockade in classical Hodgkin lymphoma. Data came from immunoSEQ multiplex PCR; TCRdb stores just in-frame clones and leaves some out. The sample holds fewer than 3,000 clones; around 71% are singletons and the top ten take roughly 68%. The sequencing here drew on CD8+ T cells from blood, taken at baseline. The receptors originated from a human donor with classical Hodgkin lymphoma. Both conserved end residues are part of each CDR3. The D gene is left open where the match is weak. The size entry is marked missing in some rows and otherwise reads once, few, many or a size class.

clone size: NA
D gene: NA
V gene: TRBV2
J gene: TRBJ1-1
CDR3 protein: CASLRRGNTEAFF
CDR3 DNA: TGTGCCAGTTTAAGGCGGGGGAACACTGAAGCTTTCTTT

clone size: NA
D gene: NA
V gene: TRBV14
J gene: TRBJ2-6
CDR3 protein: CASSHSGLWGANVLTF
CDR3 DNA: TGTGCCAGCAGCCATTCTGGGCTTTGGGGGGCCAACGTCCTGACTTTC

clone size: NA
D gene: TRBD1
V gene: TRBV27
J gene: TRBJ2-5
CDR3 protein: CAQGTGTGGEGETQYF
CDR3 DNA: TGTGCTCAAGGAACCGGGACAGGGGGAGAAGGGGAGACCCAGTACTTC

clone size: NA
D gene: TRBD2
V gene: TRBV7-7
J gene: TRBJ2-3
CDR3 protein: CASSLGLAGGTDTQYF
CDR3 DNA: TGTGCCAGCAGCCTAGGACTAGCGGGGGGTACAGATACGCAGTATTTT

clone size: once
D gene: NA
V gene: TRBV27
J gene: TRBJ2-1
CDR3 protein: CASSLGMINEQFF
CDR3 DNA: TGTGCCAGCAGTTTAGGGATGATCAATGAGCAGTTCTTC

clone size: once
D gene: NA
V gene: TRBV30
J gene: TRBJ2-7
CDR3 protein: CAWSLTPQDQYF
CDR3 DNA: TGTGCCTGGAGTCTCACCCCGCAGGACCAGTACTTC

clone size: medium-sized
D gene: NA
V gene: TRBV5-8
J gene: TRBJ1-2
CDR3 protein: CASSRRQDHYGYTF
CDR3 DNA: TGTGCCAGCAGCCGAAGACAGGACCACTATGGCTACACCTTC

clone size: NA
D gene: NA
V gene: TRBV7-2
J gene: TRBJ2-7
CDR3 protein: CASSPLPEGLYEQYF
CDR3 DNA: TGTGCCAGCAGCCCGTTGCCCGAGGGTCTGTACGAGCAGTACTTC

clone size: NA
D gene: TRBD1
V gene: TRBV6-6
J gene: TRBJ2-7
CDR3 protein: CASSYSPGQGGPEQYF
CDR3 DNA: TGTGCCAGCAGTTACTCCCCGGGACAGGGAGGGCCCGAGCAGTACTTC

clone size: few
D gene: NA
V gene: TRBV2
J gene: TRBJ1-5
CDR3 protein: CASSEGPPQHF
CDR3 DNA: TGTGCCAGCAGTGAAGGTCCTCCCCAGCATTTT

clone size: NA
D gene: TRBD2
V gene: TRBV5-4
J gene: TRBJ2-2
CDR3 protein: CASSPGAAGENTGELFF
CDR3 DNA: TGTGCCAGCAGCCCGGGGGCAGCGGGGGAGAACACCGGGGAGCTGTTTTTT

clone size: few
D gene: NA
V gene: TRBV6-5
J gene: TRBJ1-2
CDR3 protein: CASMEGPNYGYTF
CDR3 DNA: TGTGCCAGCATGGAGGGACCTAACTATGGCTACACCTTC

clone size: NA
D gene: NA
V gene: TRBV27
J gene: TRBJ1-5
CDR3 protein: CASSLNRGNQPQHF
CDR3 DNA: TGTGCCAGCAGTTTAAACAGGGGCAATCAGCCCCAGCATTTT

clone size: NA
D gene: NA
V gene: TRBV7-3
J gene: TRBJ2-3
CDR3 protein: CASKFGDTQYF
CDR3 DNA: TGTGCCAGCAAATTCGGAGATACGCAGTATTTT

clone size: NA
D gene: TRBD2
V gene: TRBV15
J gene: TRBJ2-5
CDR3 protein: CATSQAGGETQYF
CDR3 DNA: TGTGCCACCTCACAGGCGGGGGGAGAGACCCAGTACTTC

clone size: NA
D gene: NA
V gene: TRBV19
J gene: TRBJ2-1
CDR3 protein: CASSAGLSYNEQFF
CDR3 DNA: TGTGCCAGTAGTGCTGGACTATCTTACAATGAGCAGTTCTTC

clone size: few
D gene: NA
V gene: TRBV13
J gene: TRBJ2-5
CDR3 protein: CASSLRGVGETQYF
CDR3 DNA: TGTGCCAGCAGCTTAAGGGGGGTGGGAGAGACCCAGTACTTC

clone size: NA
D gene: NA
V gene: TRBV7-9
J gene: TRBJ1-2
CDR3 protein: CASSALQGGIVGYTF
CDR3 DNA: TGTGCCAGCAGCGCCTTACAGGGCGGGATCGTTGGCTACACCTTC

clone size: NA
D gene: NA
V gene: TRBV5-5
J gene: TRBJ1-5
CDR3 protein: CASSSGDSNQPQHF
CDR3 DNA: TGTGCCAGCAGCTCAGGGGATAGCAATCAGCCCCAGCATTTT

clone size: NA
D gene: NA
V gene: TRBV5-5
J gene: TRBJ2-7
CDR3 protein: CASSFPGLEQYF
CDR3 DNA: TGTGCCAGCAGCTTTCCAGGTCTCGAGCAGTACTTC

clone size: NA
D gene: NA
V gene: TRBV7-9
J gene: TRBJ2-1
CDR3 protein: CASSLDTQNEQFF
CDR3 DNA: TGTGCCAGCAGCTTAGACACTCAGAATGAGCAGTTCTTC

clone size: NA
D gene: NA
V gene: TRBV5-6
J gene: TRBJ1-2
CDR3 protein: CASSLTLDIEGYTF
CDR3 DNA: TGTGCCAGCAGCTTGACCCTGGACATCGAAGGCTACACCTTC

clone size: NA
D gene: NA
V gene: TRBV7-3
J gene: TRBJ2-1
CDR3 protein: CASSLTAPWLEANEQFF
CDR3 DNA: TGTGCCAGCAGCTTAACAGCCCCCTGGCTGGAAGCTAATGAGCAGTTCTTC

clone size: NA
D gene: TRBD1
V gene: TRBV27
J gene: TRBJ1-4
CDR3 protein: CASSLAGGGKLFF
CDR3 DNA: TGTGCCAGCAGTTTAGCAGGGGGGGGCAAACTGTTTTTT

clone size: NA
D gene: TRBD1
V gene: TRBV10-2
J gene: TRBJ1-2
CDR3 protein: CASSDLGQEINYGYTF
CDR3 DNA: TGCGCCAGCAGTGACCTAGGACAGGAGATAAACTATGGCTACACCTTC

clone size: NA
D gene: NA
V gene: TRBV10-3
J gene: TRBJ2-1
CDR3 protein: CAISSGTVGDYNEQFF
CDR3 DNA: TGTGCCATCAGCTCGGGGACTGTGGGAGACTACAATGAGCAGTTCTTC

clone size: NA
D gene: TRBD1
V gene: TRBV4-3
J gene: TRBJ1-5
CDR3 protein: CASSQVRDRGTQPQHF
CDR3 DNA: TGCGCCAGCAGCCAAGTTAGGGACAGGGGGACTCAGCCCCAGCATTTT

clone size: NA
D gene: NA
V gene: TRBV13
J gene: TRBJ2-4
CDR3 protein: CASSWGAKNIQYF
CDR3 DNA: TGTGCCAGCAGCTGGGGGGCCAAAAACATTCAGTACTTC

clone size: NA
D gene: TRBD2
V gene: TRBV9
J gene: TRBJ2-1
CDR3 protein: CASSVGLAAYNEQFF
CDR3 DNA: TGTGCCAGCAGCGTAGGACTAGCGGCCTACAATGAGCAGTTCTTC

clone size: NA
D gene: TRBD1
V gene: TRBV4-2
J gene: TRBJ2-5
CDR3 protein: CASSHLGGQGFLETQYF
CDR3 DNA: TGTGCCAGCAGCCACCTAGGGGGACAGGGTTTTCTCGAGACCCAGTACTTC

clone size: NA
D gene: TRBD1
V gene: TRBV10-3
J gene: TRBJ1-2
CDR3 protein: CATTGGANGYTF
CDR3 DNA: TGTGCCACCACAGGGGGCGCGAATGGCTACACCTTC

clone size: NA
D gene: NA
V gene: TRBV27
J gene: TRBJ2-3
CDR3 protein: CASSGWTSTDTQYF
CDR3 DNA: TGTGCCAGCAGTGGATGGACTAGCACAGATACGCAGTATTTT

clone size: NA
D gene: TRBD1
V gene: TRBV11-3
J gene: TRBJ2-7
CDR3 protein: CASSLTGDEQYF
CDR3 DNA: TGTGCCAGCAGCTTGACAGGGGACGAGCAGTACTTC

clone size: NA
D gene: TRBD1
V gene: TRBV19
J gene: TRBJ1-2
CDR3 protein: CASSWTRTGDYGYTF
CDR3 DNA: TGTGCCAGTAGCTGGACCAGGACAGGCGACTATGGCTACACCTTC

clone size: NA
D gene: NA
V gene: TRBV5-4
J gene: TRBJ1-2
CDR3 protein: CASSLGFPNYGYTF
CDR3 DNA: TGTGCCAGCAGCTTGGGTTTCCCAAACTATGGCTACACCTTC

clone size: medium-sized
D gene: TRBD1
V gene: TRBV4-3
J gene: TRBJ1-1
CDR3 protein: CASSRDRGGDTEAFF
CDR3 DNA: TGCGCCAGCAGCCGAGACAGGGGTGGGGACACTGAAGCTTTCTTT

clone size: few
D gene: TRBD1
V gene: TRBV6-5
J gene: TRBJ1-2
CDR3 protein: CASSYKGAEGYTF
CDR3 DNA: TGTGCCAGCAGTTACAAGGGGGCAGAGGGCTACACCTTC

clone size: NA
D gene: NA
V gene: TRBV5-1
J gene: TRBJ2-1
CDR3 protein: CASTTGSSGYSSYNEQFF
CDR3 DNA: TGCGCCAGCACCACCGGGAGTAGCGGATATAGCTCCTACAATGAGCAGTTCTTC

clone size: NA
D gene: TRBD1
V gene: TRBV7-3
J gene: TRBJ2-3
CDR3 protein: CASSSTGGGPDTQYF
CDR3 DNA: TGTGCCAGCAGCTCGACAGGGGGCGGGCCAGATACGCAGTATTTT

clone size: NA
D gene: NA
V gene: TRBV13
J gene: TRBJ1-2
CDR3 protein: CASSLQETAANYGYTF
CDR3 DNA: TGTGCCAGCAGCTTACAGGAGACAGCAGCTAACTATGGCTACACCTTC

clone size: few
D gene: NA
V gene: TRBV19
J gene: TRBJ1-5
CDR3 protein: CASSLRNQPQHF
CDR3 DNA: TGTGCCAGTAGCCTGAGGAATCAGCCCCAGCATTTT

clone size: NA
D gene: NA
V gene: TRBV11-2
J gene: TRBJ2-7
CDR3 protein: CASSLNGGHYEQYF
CDR3 DNA: TGTGCCAGCAGCTTAAACGGAGGACACTACGAGCAGTACTTC

clone size: NA
D gene: NA
V gene: TRBV7-2
J gene: TRBJ2-7
CDR3 protein: CASSLGGTYEQYF
CDR3 DNA: TGTGCCAGCAGCTTGGGTGGTACGTACGAGCAGTACTTC

clone size: NA
D gene: NA
V gene: TRBV9
J gene: TRBJ1-2
CDR3 protein: CASSVGTRDANYGYTF
CDR3 DNA: TGTGCCAGCAGCGTAGGCACGAGGGACGCTAACTATGGCTACACCTTC

clone size: NA
D gene: NA
V gene: TRBV11-2
J gene: TRBJ2-1
CDR3 protein: CASSLSWDEQFF
CDR3 DNA: TGTGCCAGCAGCTTGAGTTGGGATGAGCAGTTCTTC

clone size: NA
D gene: TRBD1
V gene: TRBV10-3
J gene: TRBJ1-1
CDR3 protein: CAIKSGQGGDEAFF
CDR3 DNA: TGTGCCATCAAATCCGGACAGGGAGGCGATGAAGCTTTCTTT

clone size: NA
D gene: TRBD1
V gene: TRBV9
J gene: TRBJ1-2
CDR3 protein: CASSADEGALYGYTF
CDR3 DNA: TGTGCCAGCAGCGCCGACGAGGGGGCTCTCTATGGCTACACCTTC

clone size: NA
D gene: NA
V gene: TRBV28
J gene: TRBJ1-2
CDR3 protein: CASSFRRGTRYTF
CDR3 DNA: TGTGCCAGCAGTTTCCGAAGGGGGACCCGCTACACCTTC

clone size: NA
D gene: NA
V gene: TRBV7-8
J gene: TRBJ1-2
CDR3 protein: CASSLAQGYYGYTF
CDR3 DNA: TGTGCCAGCAGCTTAGCGCAGGGGTACTATGGCTACACCTTC

clone size: NA
D gene: NA
V gene: TRBV11-3
J gene: TRBJ2-2
CDR3 protein: CASSPSTGELFF
CDR3 DNA: TGTGCCAGCAGCCCTTCCACCGGGGAGCTGTTTTTT